Listed below are T cell receptor beta chains from one sample, sequenced in a study of cytomegalovirus exposure and HLA in healthy donors. Measured with immunoSEQ multiplex PCR; TCRdb has only the in-frame clones, and not every one. The repertoire holds 75,000 or so clones, with about 74% as singletons. The sequencing sample was made of PBMCs. These receptors came from a woman in her 30s in good health and CMV-seropositive. Both conserved end residues are part of each CDR3. The D gene is left open where the match is weak. Expanded clones are given a class, and other clones once, few, many or no size at all.

size	D	V	length	J	DNA	CDR3
once	-	TRBV6-5	16	TRBJ1-5	TGTGCCAGCAGTTACTCGAGTGTGCAGGGTAATCAGCCCCAGCATTTT	CASSYSSVQGNQPQHF
-	TRBD2	TRBV29-1	13	TRBJ2-7	TGCAGCGTTTCGCTTAGCGGGCACTACGAGCAGTACTTC	CSVSLSGHYEQYF
-	-	TRBV6-1	12	TRBJ1-2	TGTGCCAGCAGCCCGCCCGGCTATGGCTACACCTTC	CASSPPGYGYTF
-	TRBD1	TRBV7-2	15	TRBJ1-2	TGTGCCAGCAGCTCCCCGACAGGGGGCGCGGAAGGCTACACCTTC	CASSSPTGGAEGYTF
-	-	TRBV30	15	TRBJ1-2	TGTGCCTGGAGTCCTCAGGACAGTTCTAACTATGGCTACACCTTC	CAWSPQDSSNYGYTF
-	-	TRBV7-9	15	TRBJ2-5	TGTGCCAGCAGCGGCCGGGTTCGCGACAGGGAGACCCAGTACTTC	CASSGRVRDRETQYF
-	TRBD1	TRBV29-1	13	TRBJ1-5	TGCAGCGTGGGGGCAGGGGGGAGTCAGCCCCAGCATTTT	CSVGAGGSQPQHF
-	-	TRBV7-8	16	TRBJ2-2	TGTGCCAGCAGCTTAGATCCGGGAGCGGTTACCGGGGAGCTGTTTTTT	CASSLDPGAVTGELFF
few	TRBD1	TRBV4-3	14	TRBJ1-5	TGCGCCAGCAGCCGGGACAGGGCCCCTCAGCCCCAGCATTTT	CASSRDRAPQPQHF
-	TRBD2	TRBV4-2	18	TRBJ2-5	TGTGCCAGCAGCCAAGATGCTCCGGAGTACAGCGGGAGGGGGACCCAGTACTTC	CASSQDAPEYSGRGTQYF
-	-	TRBV28	14	TRBJ1-1	TGTGCCAGCAGAACGTCGGGGCAGGGGCATGAAGCTTTCTTT	CASRTSGQGHEAFF
-	TRBD1	TRBV7-9	15	TRBJ1-4	TGTGCCAGCAGCCCCTACCGGGACAGAGAGGAAAAACTGTTTTTT	CASSPYRDREEKLFF
-	-	TRBV4-1	17	TRBJ2-1	TGCGCCAGCAGCCAAGATGGAGGGAGTTATCATCGGGATGAGCAGTTCTTC	CASSQDGGSYHRDEQFF
-	TRBD1	TRBV7-9	15	TRBJ2-3	TGTGCCAGCAGCTTACGTGACAGGGTAGTAGATACGCAGTATTTT	CASSLRDRVVDTQYF
-	TRBD2	TRBV5-4	16	TRBJ2-1	TGTGCCAGCAGCTTGGGACTAGCGGGAGTCGGCAATGAGCAGTTCTTC	CASSLGLAGVGNEQFF
-	-	TRBV5-1	15	TRBJ1-1	TGCGCCAGCAGCTTGACTGACAGGTACAACACTGAAGCTTTCTTT	CASSLTDRYNTEAFF
-	-	TRBV6-1	15	TRBJ1-4	TGTGCCAGCAGTGAACAGGGAAGGAGTCGGGAAAAACTGTTTTTT	CASSEQGRSREKLFF
-	TRBD1	TRBV6-5	15	TRBJ1-2	TGTGCCAGCAGGTCGACAGGGGCCCGAAACTATGGCTACACCTTC	CASRSTGARNYGYTF
few	-	TRBV7-9	13	TRBJ1-1	TGTGCCAGCAGTCTTCAGGGAAATACTGAAGCTTTCTTT	CASSLQGNTEAFF
-	-	TRBV15	15	TRBJ2-1	TGTGCCACCAGGGCCCGGGGAGGAGGGTACAATGAGCAGTTCTTC	CATRARGGGYNEQFF
-	-	TRBV6-5	14	TRBJ1-2	TGTGCCAGCAGTTACGAGCGGACAGTCTATGGCTACACCTTC	CASSYERTVYGYTF
-	TRBD2	TRBV28	13	TRBJ2-2	TGTGCCAGCAGTTTCGGGAGGCCCGGGGAGCTGTTTTTT	CASSFGRPGELFF
-	-	TRBV29-1	12	TRBJ2-2	TGCAGCGTTGAGCGTCCCACCGGGGAGCTGTTTTTT	CSVERPTGELFF
-	TRBD2	TRBV4-2	16	TRBJ2-3	TGTGCCAGCAGCCAAGTTAGCGGGAGCGGTGCAGATACGCAGTATTTT	CASSQVSGSGADTQYF
-	-	TRBV30	14	TRBJ1-1	TGTGCCTGGTCCCGAGGGGGAACGAGCACTGAAGCTTTCTTT	CAWSRGGTSTEAFF
-	-	TRBV30	14	TRBJ1-1	TGTGCCTGGAGTCTCAGGGGATGGGACACTGAAGCTTTCTTT	CAWSLRGWDTEAFF
-	-	TRBV18	11	TRBJ2-1	TGTGCCAGCTCACCCGGCAATGAGCAGTTCTTC	CASSPGNEQFF
-	-	TRBV29-1	12	TRBJ2-7	TGCAGCGGCCGCCTTGGGGGGTACGAGCAGTACTTC	CSGRLGGYEQYF
few	TRBD1	TRBV2	14	TRBJ2-7	TGTGCCAGCAGGAAGGGACAGGCGACCTACGAGCAGTACTTC	CASRKGQATYEQYF
-	TRBD1	TRBV10-3	15	TRBJ1-3	TGTGCCATCTGGGGACAGGGGAGCTCTGGAAACACCATATATTTT	CAIWGQGSSGNTIYF
few	-	TRBV6-1	14	TRBJ2-7	TGTGCCAGCAGTTTTGCTACCCCGATCTACGAGCAGTACTTC	CASSFATPIYEQYF
-	-	TRBV5-1	15	TRBJ1-1	TGCGCCAGCAGCTTGGCCGGGACAACTAACACTGAAGCTTTCTTT	CASSLAGTTNTEAFF
-	TRBD1	TRBV29-1	14	TRBJ2-7	TGCAGCGTTCGTCCGGGACAGACCTCCTACGAGCAGTACTTC	CSVRPGQTSYEQYF
-	-	TRBV15	15	TRBJ1-3	TGTGCCACCAGCAGAGATCAAGGGGCTGGAAACACCATATATTTT	CATSRDQGAGNTIYF
-	-	TRBV7-9	13	TRBJ1-5	TGTGCCAGCAGCTTAGGGCCTCTCCGGCCCCAGCATTTT	CASSLGPLRPQHF
-	TRBD2	TRBV30	19	TRBJ2-3	TGTGCCTGGAGTGTAAAAGGGGCTAGGGTAGCGGGAGGGCCTGGTACGCAGTATTTT	CAWSVKGARVAGGPGTQYF
few	-	TRBV2	14	TRBJ2-5	TGTGCCAGCCTTTGGGGGCGTCCCCAAGAGACCCAGTACTTC	CASLWGRPQETQYF
few	TRBD2	TRBV2	14	TRBJ2-7	TGTGCCAGCAGTCTTGGGGAGCGGGGCTACGAGCAGTACTTC	CASSLGERGYEQYF
-	-	TRBV18	15	TRBJ2-1	TGTGCCAGCTCACCCCAAGGAGGCGAATACAATGAGCAGTTCTTC	CASSPQGGEYNEQFF
-	TRBD1	TRBV7-9	15	TRBJ2-1	TGTGCCAGCACCCTGCCCGGGACAGGGGGCAATGAGCAGTTCTTC	CASTLPGTGGNEQFF
-	-	TRBV4-2	14	TRBJ1-4	TGTGCCAGCAGCCAAGAAAAGGGACTAGAAAAACTGTTTTTT	CASSQEKGLEKLFF
-	-	TRBV30	14	TRBJ1-1	TGTGCCTGGAGTGGCCCGCTGGAGGACACTGAAGCTTTCTTT	CAWSGPLEDTEAFF
-	TRBD2	TRBV19	15	TRBJ2-3	TGTGCCGCCGCCCCCAGCGGGAGGCCAACAGATACGCAGTATTTT	CAAAPSGRPTDTQYF
-	-	TRBV30	15	TRBJ2-3	TGTGCCTGGAGTGTACGTAGCGGCCGCACAGATACGCAGTATTTT	CAWSVRSGRTDTQYF
-	TRBD1	TRBV7-7	14	TRBJ2-5	TGTGCCAGCAGTCGGACAGGGGGCTCGGAGACCCAGTACTTC	CASSRTGGSETQYF
-	-	TRBV6-1	14	TRBJ1-1	TGTGCCAGCAAAAGAATGGAGGCAGCCACTGAAGCTTTCTTT	CASKRMEAATEAFF
-	TRBD2	TRBV6-5	16	TRBJ2-1	TGTGCCAGCAGTTACTCGGGGCGGGAGCCCTACAATGAGCAGTTCTTC	CASSYSGREPYNEQFF
-	-	TRBV29-1	11	TRBJ1-1	TGCAGCGTTAGGGGGAACACTGAAGCTTTCTTT	CSVRGNTEAFF
few	-	TRBV2	15	TRBJ1-5	TGTGCCAGTCGGGAGGGGCTTCATAGCAATCAGCCCCAGCATTTT	CASREGLHSNQPQHF
-	-	TRBV25-1	13	TRBJ1-2	TGTGCCAGCAGTAATACAGCTAACTATGGCTACACCTTC	CASSNTANYGYTF
-	-	TRBV7-6	15	TRBJ2-3	TGTGCCAGCAGCTTAACGATTAGTATCGCAGATACGCAGTATTTT	CASSLTISIADTQYF
-	TRBD1	TRBV6-6	15	TRBJ1-2	TGTGCCAGCAGTTACTCGCCAGGGGGGAACTATGGCTACACCTTC	CASSYSPGGNYGYTF
-	-	TRBV18	14	TRBJ1-2	TGTGCCAGCTCACCGAAATTGGCAGACTATGGCTACACCTTC	CASSPKLADYGYTF
once	-	TRBV7-8	15	TRBJ2-7	TGTGCCAGCAGCCCTTTTACAGGGTTGAAGGGCGAGCAGTACTTC	CASSPFTGLKGEQYF
-	TRBD1	TRBV2	13	TRBJ2-7	TGTGCCAGCAGTGACATCGGGACAGCGAAGCAGTACTTC	CASSDIGTAKQYF
-	TRBD2	TRBV7-7	18	TRBJ2-3	TGTGCTAGCAGCTTAGTTGGGGGGCCGGGACTAGCGGCAGATACGCAGTATTTT	CASSLVGGPGLAADTQYF
-	TRBD2	TRBV6-5	15	TRBJ2-2	TGTGCCAGCAGTTACTCGAGACTAGCGACCGGGGAGCTGTTTTTT	CASSYSRLATGELFF
-	-	TRBV20-1	11	TRBJ1-1	TGCAGTGCTAGACAGAACACTGAAGCTTTCTTT	CSARQNTEAFF
-	-	TRBV5-1	13	TRBJ1-5	TGCGCCAGCAGCTTGCAGGGGCTGCGGCCCCAGCATTTT	CASSLQGLRPQHF